These T cell receptor beta chains were read from a single sample in a study of cytomegalovirus exposure and HLA in healthy donors. Method: immunoSEQ multiplex PCR; TCRdb's copy keeps in-frame clones and lacks some. The sample yields more than 65,000 clones, 60% to 80% seen once. The sample consisted of PBMCs. These receptors all come from a woman aged 40 to 50 in good health and CMV-seropositive. CDR3s include the opening cysteine and the closing phenylalanine or tryptophan. Each record gives: clone size, D gene, J gene, V gene, CDR3 protein. A D gene is named only where the DNA matches it firmly. Clone size is stated in some rows and not others, as once, few, many or a class when expanded.

clone_size: NA
d_call: NA
j_call: TRBJ2-7
v_call: TRBV7-9
cdr3_aa: CAIPGLLSSFYEQYF

clone_size: NA
d_call: NA
j_call: TRBJ2-1
v_call: TRBV19
cdr3_aa: CASRIGGQSNEQFF

clone_size: few
d_call: NA
j_call: TRBJ2-2
v_call: TRBV5-1
cdr3_aa: CASSSGQNTGELFF

clone_size: once
d_call: TRBD2
j_call: TRBJ2-3
v_call: TRBV7-8
cdr3_aa: CASSDVGLAGTDTQYF

clone_size: NA
d_call: NA
j_call: TRBJ1-1
v_call: TRBV2
cdr3_aa: CASMGHSRPEAFF

clone_size: NA
d_call: TRBD1
j_call: TRBJ1-4
v_call: TRBV6-5
cdr3_aa: CASKTGGAVNEKLFF

clone_size: NA
d_call: TRBD1
j_call: TRBJ1-2
v_call: TRBV2
cdr3_aa: CASSFDRGTYGYTF

clone_size: few
d_call: NA
j_call: TRBJ2-7
v_call: TRBV4-2
cdr3_aa: CASSHNTGYEQYF

clone_size: NA
d_call: NA
j_call: TRBJ1-5
v_call: TRBV28
cdr3_aa: CASERSIAVSNQPQHF

clone_size: NA
d_call: NA
j_call: TRBJ1-5
v_call: TRBV4-1
cdr3_aa: CASSLLPQGHSNQPQHF